A selection of T cell receptor beta chains follows, all from one sample in a study of T cells in localized non-small cell lung cancer. TCRdb keeps only in-frame clones here, not all; method: immunoSEQ multiplex PCR. This table has roughly 72,000 clones, over 75% appearing once. Sequencing was performed on peripheral blood, taken before any cancer treatment. Receptors originate from a female donor at least 60 years old with stage I lung adenocarcinoma. The CDR3 runs from the conserved cysteine through the conserved F or W. A D gene is named only where the DNA matches it firmly. Size values are once, few and many counts, or a class for expanded clones, and some rows have none.

clone size | J gene | D gene | V gene | CDR3 protein | CDR3 DNA
- | TRBJ2-2 | TRBD2 | TRBV7-2 | CASSPSGRRTGELFF | TGTGCCAGCAGCCCTAGCGGGAGACGAACCGGGGAGCTGTTTTTT
once | TRBJ2-1 | TRBD2 | TRBV7-9 | CASSSQRLAENYNEQFF | TGTGCCAGCAGCTCCCAGCGACTAGCGGAGAACTACAATGAGCAGTTCTTC
- | TRBJ1-2 | TRBD1 | TRBV27 | CASSLTGTGVGGYTF | TGTGCCAGCAGTCTTACCGGGACAGGGGTTGGGGGCTACACCTTC
- | TRBJ2-5 | - | TRBV18 | CASSPFGETQYF | TGTGCCAGCTCACCCTTTGGGGAGACCCAGTACTTC
- | TRBJ1-6 | - | TRBV27 | CASSSGVSPYNSPLHF | TGTGCCAGCAGTTCAGGGGTCAGCCCCTATAATTCACCCCTCCACTTT
- | TRBJ1-2 | TRBD1 | TRBV30 | CAWIWDPRQGGYGYTF | TGTGCCTGGATTTGGGACCCCCGACAGGGGGGTTATGGCTACACCTTC
- | TRBJ1-1 | TRBD1 | TRBV6-6 | CASSLTGIPLGAFF | TGTGCCAGCAGTTTGACAGGGATCCCCTTGGGCGCTTTCTTT
- | TRBJ2-7 | TRBD2 | TRBV9 | CASSPRGTSGNYEQYF | TGTGCCAGCAGCCCGAGGGGGACTAGCGGGAACTACGAGCAGTACTTC
once | TRBJ1-3 | - | TRBV5-1 | CASSSGTLGNTIYF | TGCGCCAGCAGCAGCGGGACACTTGGAAACACCATATATTTT
- | TRBJ2-2 | - | TRBV11-1 | CASSLASGTGELFF | TGTGCCAGCAGCTTAGCATCGGGCACCGGGGAGCTGTTTTTT
- | TRBJ1-1 | TRBD1 | TRBV12-5 | CASGPGTGGRNTEAFF | TGTGCTAGTGGCCCCGGGACAGGGGGCCGGAACACTGAAGCTTTCTTT
- | TRBJ2-3 | TRBD2 | TRBV7-2 | CASSLAGGRATDTQYF | TGTGCCAGCAGCTTAGCTGGTGGGAGGGCCACAGATACGCAGTATTTT
- | TRBJ2-7 | TRBD1 | TRBV9 | CASSPRDSFYEQYF | TGTGCCAGCAGCCCTCGGGACAGTTTCTACGAGCAGTACTTC
- | TRBJ2-7 | - | TRBV6-5 | CASSFAGPSDYEQYF | TGTGCCAGCAGCTTTGCCGGCCCATCGGACTACGAGCAGTACTTC
- | TRBJ2-2 | - | TRBV5-1 | CASFKNTGELFF | TGCGCCAGCTTCAAGAACACCGGGGAGCTGTTTTTT
- | TRBJ2-5 | - | TRBV6-6 | CASSYPGTAETQYF | TGTGCCAGCAGTTACCCTGGGACTGCCGAGACCCAGTACTTC
- | TRBJ2-3 | - | TRBV12-5 | CASGSGEGDTQYF | TGTGCTAGTGGTTCTGGAGAGGGAGATACGCAGTATTTT
- | TRBJ1-1 | - | TRBV4-1 | CASSPHTALNTEAFF | TGCGCCAGCAGCCCCCACACAGCATTGAACACTGAAGCTTTCTTT
- | TRBJ2-1 | TRBD2 | TRBV19 | CASSIDRAGGLLNNEQFF | TGTGCCAGTAGTATAGATCGCGCGGGAGGCCTCCTGAACAATGAGCAGTTCTTC
- | TRBJ2-2 | - | TRBV10-2 | CASRVTGNTGELFF | TGCGCCAGCAGAGTGACAGGGAACACCGGGGAGCTGTTTTTT
- | TRBJ2-1 | TRBD2 | TRBV7-9 | CASSSTSGDLNEQFF | TGTGCCAGCAGCTCGACTAGCGGGGATCTGAATGAGCAGTTCTTC
- | TRBJ2-7 | - | TRBV5-1 | CASSLAWGSHEQYF | TGCGCCAGCAGCTTGGCCTGGGGGTCCCACGAGCAGTACTTC
- | TRBJ2-7 | - | TRBV29-1 | CSVDTTSRGEQYF | TGCAGCGTTGATACGACGAGCAGAGGCGAGCAGTACTTC
once | TRBJ1-6 | - | TRBV10-3 | CAISEGGQGSPLHF | TGTGCCATCAGTGAAGGGGGGCAGGGTTCACCCCTCCACTTT
- | TRBJ2-5 | - | TRBV7-2 | CASSLVSSGVQETQYF | TGTGCCAGCAGCTTAGTTTCTTCGGGGGTACAAGAGACCCAGTACTTC
- | TRBJ2-3 | TRBD2 | TRBV11-3 | CASSPQVAGITDTQYF | TGTGCCAGCAGCCCTCAGGTAGCGGGGATCACAGATACGCAGTATTTT
- | TRBJ2-3 | TRBD1 | TRBV5-1 | CASSFGQGALDTQYF | TGCGCCAGCAGTTTTGGACAGGGGGCTTTAGATACGCAGTATTTT
- | TRBJ1-2 | TRBD1 | TRBV6-1 | CASRLYTGTDYGYTF | TGTGCCAGCAGATTATACACCGGGACAGACTATGGCTACACCTTC
once | TRBJ2-7 | TRBD1 | TRBV5-6 | CASSLAGTGYYEQYF | TGTGCCAGCAGCTTGGCAGGGACAGGGTACTACGAGCAGTACTTC
- | TRBJ2-4 | - | TRBV28 | CASSLTKQGRLNIQYF | TGTGCCAGCAGTCTAACCAAGCAGGGGCGCCTGAACATTCAGTACTTC
- | TRBJ2-2 | - | TRBV7-9 | CASSFSTGELFF | TGTGCCAGCAGCTTTAGCACCGGGGAGCTGTTTTTT